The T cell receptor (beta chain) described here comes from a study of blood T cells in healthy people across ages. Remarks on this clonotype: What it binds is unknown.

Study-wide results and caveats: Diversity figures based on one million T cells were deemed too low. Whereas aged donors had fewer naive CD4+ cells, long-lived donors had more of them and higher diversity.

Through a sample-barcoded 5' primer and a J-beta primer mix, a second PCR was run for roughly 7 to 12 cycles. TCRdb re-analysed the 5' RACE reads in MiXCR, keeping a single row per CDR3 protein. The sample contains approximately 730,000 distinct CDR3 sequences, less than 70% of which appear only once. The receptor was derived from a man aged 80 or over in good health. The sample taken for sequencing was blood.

CDR3 in DNA: TGTGCCAGCAGCAAGAACTCTGGGGCCAACGTCCTGACTTTC. It is translated as CASSKNSGANVLTF. This rearrangement joins TRBV7-2 to TRBJ2-6; D is uncertain. V lost 5 bases to trimming and J lost 0 bases, with 5 bases between them. Germline CDR1 and CDR2: SGHTA and FQGNSA. This CDR3 has 14 amino acids.